This TCR beta chain was identified during a study of cytomegalovirus exposure and HLA in healthy donors. General observations from the study: Among the CMV-associated chains, a few were confirmed in vitro as specific for CMV antigens.

PCR primers comprised 60 Vbeta and 13 Jbeta primers. Generated by immunoSEQ multiplex PCR, the TCRdb table keeps only in-frame clones and is missing some. The sample lists about 150,000 clones, around 81% occurring once. With regard to this clone: What it binds is unknown.

V lost 4 bases, J lost 1 base, and 7 bases lay in between. This CDR3 has 14 amino acids. Per germline, CDR1 SGHTA and CDR2 FQGTGA. The rearrangement links TRBV7-3 to TRBJ2-2; D might be TRBD1 (6 bases). Sequenced material: PBMCs. This TCR was sampled from a woman aged 40 to 50 in good health and CMV-seropositive. The CDR3 here is CASSSGQNTGELFF. DNA of the CDR3: TGTGCCAGCAGCTCGGGACAGAACACCGGGGAGCTGTTTTTT.